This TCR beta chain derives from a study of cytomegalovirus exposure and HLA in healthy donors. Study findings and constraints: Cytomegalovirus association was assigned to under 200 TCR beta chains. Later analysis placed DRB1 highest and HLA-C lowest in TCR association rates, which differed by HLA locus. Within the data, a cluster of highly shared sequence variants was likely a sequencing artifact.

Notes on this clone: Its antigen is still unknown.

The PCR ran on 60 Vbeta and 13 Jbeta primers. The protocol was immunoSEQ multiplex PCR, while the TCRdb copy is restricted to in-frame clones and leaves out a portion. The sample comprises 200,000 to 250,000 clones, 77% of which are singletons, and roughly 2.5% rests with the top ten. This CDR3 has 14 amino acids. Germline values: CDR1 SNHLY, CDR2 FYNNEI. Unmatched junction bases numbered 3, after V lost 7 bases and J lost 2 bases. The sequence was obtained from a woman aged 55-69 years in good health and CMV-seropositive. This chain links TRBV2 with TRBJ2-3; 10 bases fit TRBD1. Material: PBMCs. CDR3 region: CASNRQGATDTQYF. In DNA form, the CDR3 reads TGTGCCAGCAATCGACAGGGGGCCACAGATACGCAGTATTTT.